Shown below are 11 T cell receptor beta chains from a single sample sequenced in a study of cytomegalovirus exposure and HLA in healthy donors (dated by TCRdb to about 2017). The method was the immunoSEQ multiplex PCR assay. For the multiplex PCR, a mixture combining 60 forward primers for TCR Vbeta segments and 13 reverse primers for TCR Jbeta segments was used. TCRdb provides this immuneACCESS table in a form limited to in-frame rearrangements. Some clones are lacking; in checked studies, under half of them reflect an unresolved V gene, and why the rest are absent is not known. For this sample there are approximately 220,000 clones; approximately 78% appear just once. About 3.1% of the sample rests with the top ten. Source material: PBMCs. The receptors derive from a man aged 30 to 45 in good health and CMV-seronegative.

The chain is built from TRBV28 and TRBJ1-2, with TRBD1 matching over 7 bases. The CDR3 extends over 13 amino acids. The J segment lost 4 bases and the V segment lost 10 bases, leaving 9 bases of the junction unmatched. The V gene's germline CDR1 is MDHEN and CDR2 SYDVKM. CDR3 DNA sequence: TGTGCCACTCTTCCAGGGGGTAGCTATGGCTACACCTTC. The encoded protein is CATLPGGSYGYTF.

The chain joins TRBV11-2 to TRBJ2-7; 10 positions match TRBD1. Germline values: CDR1 SGHAT, CDR2 FQNNGV. The CDR3 has 18 residues. With V trimmed by 2 bases and J by 1 base, 11 bases remained unmatched. CDR3 coding DNA: TGTGCCAGCAGCTTACCGCGGACAGGGGGGCCCCCTTCCTACGAGCAGTACTTC. This gives the protein CASSLPRTGGPPSYEQYF.

The chain links TRBV6-5 to TRBJ1-2, with 8 bases identical to TRBD1. The V segment lost 6 bases and the J segment 7 bases; nucleotides outside the gene matches: 7. The CDR3 spans 13 residues. Germline V CDR1 and CDR2: MNHEY, SVGAGI. CDR3 nucleotides: TGTGCCAGCAGGCGACAGGGGAGGGGTGGCTACACCTTC. It translates to CASRRQGRGGYTF.

The genes are TRBV27 and TRBJ1-2; no reliable D call. The CDR3 is 15 amino acids. In germline, CDR1 is MNHEY, CDR2 SMNVEV (reference sequence). V was clipped by 7 bases and J by 4 bases, with 19 bases between them. The CDR3 is CASKPRPLSGYGYTF. In DNA form, the CDR3 reads TGTGCCAGCAAACCAAGGCCGCTTAGCGGCTATGGCTACACCTTC.

V and J are TRBV28 and TRBJ2-2, with D uncertain. This CDR3 is 10 amino acids long. Germline V gene data show CDR1 as MDHEN and CDR2 as SYDVKM. Trimming left V 5 bases short and J 7 bases short, with 2 bases between. For the CDR3, the DNA is TGTGCCAGCAGTCGCGGGGAGCTGTTTTTT. Translation: CASSRGELFF.

A remark on this clone: Other nucleotide sequences in the sample specify the same CDR3. This sequence joins TRBV7-3 and TRBJ2-1; 7 bases agree with TRBD2. The CDR3 has 16 amino acids. Germline CDR1 is SGHTA and CDR2 is FQGTGA. The junction had 5 bases not matched to a gene; V was cut back by 3 bases and J by 0 bases. The CDR3 nucleotides are TGTGCCAGCAGCTTGAGCGGCGGGAGCTCCTACAATGAGCAGTTCTTC. Protein: CASSLSGGSSYNEQFF. The full variable domain, with the rest looked up from reference TRBV7-3 and TRBJ2-1, is GAGVSQTPSNKVTEKGKYVELRCDPISGHTALYWYRQSLGQGPEFLIYFQGTGAADDSGLPNDRFFAVRPEGSVSTLKIQRTERGDSAVYLCASSLSGGSSYNEQFFGPGTRLTVL.

This sequence joins TRBV11-2 and TRBJ2-5, with 8 bases aligning to TRBD1. The CDR3 has 15 residues. The V segment lost 5 bases and the J segment 2 bases; nucleotides outside the gene matches: 7. Germline-derived CDR1 and CDR2 are SGHAT and FQNNGV. The CDR3, as DNA: TGTGCCAGCAGCAAAACCCGACAGGGGCAAGAGACCCAGTACTTC. Its translation: CASSKTRQGQETQYF.

This clone turned up a few times. This chain connects TRBV19 to TRBJ2-5; TRBD1 agrees at 8 bases. The CDR3 covers 16 residues. Germline V gives CDR1 LNHDA, CDR2 SQIVND (reference sequence). The V and J ends lost 5 bases and 5 bases, in that order; junction bases with no gene match: 13. The CDR3 here is CASSGWTGRLAETQYF. The CDR3 coding sequence is TGTGCCAGTAGTGGCTGGACAGGGAGATTAGCCGAGACCCAGTACTTC. Full variable domain (remainder filled in from reference TRBV19 and TRBJ2-5): DGGITQSPKYLFRKEGQNVTLSCEQNLNHDAMYWYRQDPGQGLRLIYYSQIVNDFQKGDIAEGYSVSREKKESFPLTVTSAQKNPTAFYLCASSGWTGRLAETQYFGPGTRLLVL.

The V and J genes are TRBV9 and TRBJ2-7; 8 positions match TRBD2. V lost 4 bases and J lost 6; bases outside the gene matches: 9. The CDR3 has 14 amino acids. CDR1 and CDR2 (germline): SGDLS, YYNGEE. Here the CDR3 DNA reads TGTGCCAGCAGCTGGGCCCGGGGGGGCGGCGAGCAGTACTTC. Encoded protein: CASSWARGGGEQYF.

The genes are TRBV19 and TRBJ1-1; TRBD1 is a possible D gene (6 bases). The CDR3 is made up of 13 amino acids. V lost 3 bases to trimming and J lost 8 bases, with 13 bases between them. Germline CDR1 and CDR2: LNHDA and SQIVND (reference sequence). CDR3 sequence reads: CASSILGGKEAFF. The CDR3 nucleotides are TGTGCCAGTAGTATCTTAGGGGGTAAAGAAGCTTTCTTT.

The gene calls are TRBV28 and TRBJ1-2; 10 positions agree with TRBD1. Germline assignment: CDR1 MDHEN and CDR2 SYDVKM. Trimming took 5 bases from V and 4 from J; bases not matched to a gene: 7. This CDR3 is built from 15 residues. CDR3 nucleotides: TGTGCCAGCAGTCTTGACAGGGGGCCCCTCTATGGCTACACCTTC. Translated, it gives CASSLDRGPLYGYTF.